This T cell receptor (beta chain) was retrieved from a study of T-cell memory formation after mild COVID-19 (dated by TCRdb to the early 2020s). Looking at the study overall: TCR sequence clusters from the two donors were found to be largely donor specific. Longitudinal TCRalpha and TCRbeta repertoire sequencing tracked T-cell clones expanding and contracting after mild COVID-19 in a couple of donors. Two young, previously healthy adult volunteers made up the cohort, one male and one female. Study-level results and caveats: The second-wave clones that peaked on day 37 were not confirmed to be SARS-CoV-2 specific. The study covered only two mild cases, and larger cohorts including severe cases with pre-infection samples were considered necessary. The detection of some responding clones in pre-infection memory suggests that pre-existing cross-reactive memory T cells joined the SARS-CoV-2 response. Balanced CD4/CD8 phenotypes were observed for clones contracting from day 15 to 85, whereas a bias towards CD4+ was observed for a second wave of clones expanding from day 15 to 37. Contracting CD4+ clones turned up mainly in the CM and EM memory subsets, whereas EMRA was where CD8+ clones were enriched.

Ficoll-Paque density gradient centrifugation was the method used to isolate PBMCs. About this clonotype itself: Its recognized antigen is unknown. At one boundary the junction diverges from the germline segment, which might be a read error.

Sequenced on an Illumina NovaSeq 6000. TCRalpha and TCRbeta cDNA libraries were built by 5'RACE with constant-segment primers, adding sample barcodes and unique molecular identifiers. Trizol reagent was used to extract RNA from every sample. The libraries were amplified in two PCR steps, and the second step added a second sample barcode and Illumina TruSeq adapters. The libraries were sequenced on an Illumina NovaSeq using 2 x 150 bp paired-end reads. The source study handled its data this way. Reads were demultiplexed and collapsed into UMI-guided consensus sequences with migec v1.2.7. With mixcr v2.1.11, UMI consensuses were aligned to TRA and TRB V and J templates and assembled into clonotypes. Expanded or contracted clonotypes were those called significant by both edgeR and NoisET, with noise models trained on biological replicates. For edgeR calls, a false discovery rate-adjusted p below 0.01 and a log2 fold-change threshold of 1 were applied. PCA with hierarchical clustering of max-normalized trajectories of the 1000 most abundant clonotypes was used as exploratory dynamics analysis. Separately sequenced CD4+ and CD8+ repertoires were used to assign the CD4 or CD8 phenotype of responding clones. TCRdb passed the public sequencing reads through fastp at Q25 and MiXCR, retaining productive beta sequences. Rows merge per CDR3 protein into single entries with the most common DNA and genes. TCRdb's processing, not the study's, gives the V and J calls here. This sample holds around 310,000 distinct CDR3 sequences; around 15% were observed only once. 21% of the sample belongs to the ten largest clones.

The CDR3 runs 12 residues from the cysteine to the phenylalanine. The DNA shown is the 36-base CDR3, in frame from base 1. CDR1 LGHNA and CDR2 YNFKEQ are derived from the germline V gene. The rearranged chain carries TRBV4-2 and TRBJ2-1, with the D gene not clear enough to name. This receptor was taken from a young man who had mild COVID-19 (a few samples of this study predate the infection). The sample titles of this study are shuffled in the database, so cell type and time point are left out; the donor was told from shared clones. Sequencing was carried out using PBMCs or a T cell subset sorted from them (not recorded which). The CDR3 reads CASSQDGRQEVF. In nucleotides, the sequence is TGTGCCAGCAGCCAAGACGGGCGGCAGGAAGTCTTC.